These 23 T cell receptor beta chains were sequenced from one sample in a study of blood T cells in healthy people across ages. Then a second PCR, running roughly 6 to 12 cycles, was carried out with a sample-barcoded 5' primer and a J-beta primer mix. Each CDR3 protein gets one entry after TCRdb re-called the 5' RACE reads with MiXCR. The sample has 1.5 million to 2 million distinct CDR3 sequences; about 50% are singletons. Source material: blood. These receptors originate from a woman aged 40 to 55 in good health.

The chain is built from TRBV28 and TRBJ2-1; 13 bases align to TRBD2. Germline CDR1 MDHEN, CDR2 SYDVKM. The CDR3 sequence is 19 residues long. V was pared by 2 bases and J by 2 bases, with 9 bases of the junction left unmatched. CDR3 residues: CASSLPGTSGDYTYNEQFF. CDR3 nucleotide sequence: TGTGCCAGCAGTTTACCCGGGACTAGCGGGGACTATACCTACAATGAGCAGTTCTTC. Drawing the rest from reference TRBV28 and TRBJ2-1, the complete variable domain is DVKVTQSSRYLVKRTGEKVFLECVQDMDHENMFWYRQDPGLGLRLIYFSYDVKMKEKGDIPEGYSVSREKKERFSLILESASTNQTSMYLCASSLPGTSGDYTYNEQFFGPGTRLTVL.

The chain recombines TRBV12-3 or TRBV12-4 with TRBJ2-3; weak D call: TRBD1 (5 bases). Between the trimmed V and J ends, which lost 7 bases and 2 bases, there was a span of 13 bases. The CDR3 covers 14 residues. DNA of the CDR3: TGTGCCAGCAAAGGGGCTATTTCCACAGATACGCAGTATTTT. Its protein is CASKGAISTDTQYF.

The genes are TRBV13 and TRBJ1-2, with TRBD1 identical over 9 bases. The CDR3 sequence is 15 residues long. Unmatched junction bases numbered 11, after V lost 5 bases and J lost 7 bases. Germline CDR1 is PRHDT and CDR2 is FYEKMQ (reference sequence). CDR3 sequence (DNA): TGTGCCAGCAGCCGAAGGGACAGGGTTAATGGTGGCTACACCTTC. Translating it yields CASSRRDRVNGGYTF.

The chain recombines TRBV29-1 with TRBJ2-7; D possibly matches TRBD1 or TRBD2 (5 bases each). Germline V gene data show CDR1 as SQVTM and CDR2 as ANQGSEA. V was trimmed by 1 base and J by 7 bases, leaving 8 bases between them. This CDR3 has 11 amino acids. The CDR3: CSVEGREEQYF. In DNA, the CDR3 is TGCAGCGTTGAAGGCAGGGAGGAGCAGTACTTC.

CDR3 amino acids: CASSSHGTSGGRANEQYF. The CDR3 DNA reads as TGTGCCAGCAGCTCGCACGGGACTAGCGGGGGGCGGGCCAACGAGCAGTACTTC. This sequence joins TRBV7-8 and TRBJ2-4; TRBD2 matches at 15 bases. Gene TRBJ2-7 matches the end of the DNA better, so the J call may be wrong. This CDR3 comprises 18 residues. Germline assignment: CDR1 SGHVS and CDR2 FQNEAQ.

The gene calls are TRBV6-1 and TRBJ2-3, with D tentatively TRBD1 (6 bases). Trimming removed 3 bases at V and 5 bases at J, with 15 bases between. The CDR3 consists of 15 residues. CDR1 is MNHNS and CDR2 is SASEGT in the germline V gene. The CDR3 DNA follows: TGTGCCAGCAGTGATGGGGTTACAGGGTTAGATACGCAGTATTTT. It is translated as CASSDGVTGLDTQYF.

The chain carries TRBV2 and TRBJ1-2, with D possibly being TRBD1 (5 bases). V was shortened by 4 bases and J by 7 bases, with 13 bases between the two germline ends. This CDR3 is 13 amino acids long. The germline gives CDR1 SNHLY, CDR2 FYNNEI. CDR3 DNA: TGTGCCAGCAGTGTTGACGGGGCGGCTGGCTACACCTTC. As protein: CASSVDGAAGYTF.

This clonotype has a handful of counts. The CDR3 is CASSLFEVGSSYNEQFF. In DNA, the CDR3 is TGTGCCAGCAGCTTATTTGAGGTGGGGAGCTCCTACAATGAGCAGTTCTTC. This chain connects TRBV7-2 to TRBJ2-1; D may be TRBD2 (5 bases). The ends were cut back, 2 bases at V and 0 bases at J, with 14 bases in the middle. CDR1 and CDR2 (germline): SGHTA, FQGNSA. This CDR3 region has 17 residues.

V usage is TRBV7-2 and J usage is TRBJ2-4; TRBD1 is a possible D gene (6 bases). From germline, CDR1 is SGHTA and CDR2 FQGNSA. The CDR3 runs to 13 residues. V lost 3 bases, J lost 13 bases, and 16 bases lay in between. The CDR3 sequence is CASSLGQTGSQYF. In DNA, the CDR3 is TGTGCCAGCAGCTTGGGACAAACGGGGTCCCAGTACTTC.

This rearrangement joins TRBV20-1 to TRBJ2-5; D is perhaps TRBD1 or TRBD2 (5 bases each). Germline CDR1 DFQATT, CDR2 SNEGSKA (reference sequence). Trimming shortened V by 3 bases and J by 3 bases, and 14 bases separated the two germline ends. The CDR3 is made up of 14 amino acids. CDR3 sequence: CSASNVGTKETQYF. The DNA of the CDR3 is TGCAGTGCTAGTAACGTGGGGACGAAAGAGACCCAGTACTTC.

This clonotype has only one observation. A read error is possible here, since a much larger clone lies one base away. The J gene is TRBJ2-1, the V gene TRBV12-3 or TRBV12-4; D remains unclear. The CDR3 runs 11 residues. Trimming removed 3 bases at V and 8 bases at J, with 5 bases between. CDR3 bases: TGTGCCAGCAGTTTTGTCTATGAGCAGTTCTTC. Protein product: CASSFVYEQFF.

The V call is TRBV27, the J call TRBJ2-7, with 7 bases that match TRBD1. TRBJ2-5 matches the DNA end more closely, so the J call is doubtful. Per the germline V gene, CDR1 is MNHEY and CDR2 is SMNVEV (reference sequence). The CDR3 totals 15 residues. CDR3 loop: CASSSYRGMTETQYF. In DNA form, the CDR3 reads TGTGCCAGCAGTTCCTACAGGGGTATGACGGAGACCCAGTACTTC.

V and J are TRBV11-3 and TRBJ2-7; D perhaps matches TRBD2 (6 bases). The germline gives CDR1 SGHNT, CDR2 YENEEA. The CDR3 is made up of 14 amino acids. Trimming removed 5 bases at V and 2 bases at J, with 13 bases between. CDR3 protein: CASSPGPGAYEQYF. Here the CDR3 DNA reads TGTGCCAGCAGCCCGGGGCCGGGGGCCTACGAGCAGTACTTC.

This clonotype was seen a few times. The gene calls are TRBV7-2 and TRBJ2-7; D is perhaps TRBD2 (6 bases). Trimming took off 7 bases at V and 2 bases at J, with 15 bases between the two ends. Germline CDR1 reads SGHTA; CDR2 reads FQGNSA. The CDR3 is made up of 14 amino acids. The CDR3 bases are TGTGCCAGCACCGCGGGGCAGGGACCCTACGAGCAGTACTTC. Amino acid sequence: CASTAGQGPYEQYF.

This chain joins TRBV20-1 and TRBJ2-5, with D perhaps given as TRBD1 or TRBD2 (6 bases each). V lost 1 base to trimming and J lost 11 bases, with 20 bases between them. The CDR3 loop spans 14 amino acids. Looked up from germline, CDR1 is DFQATT and CDR2 is SNEGSKA (reference sequence). The CDR3 DNA is TGCAGTGCTAGAGGGTGGGGGGCTCAGAATGAGCAGTACTTC. This codes for CSARGWGAQNEQYF.

The CDR3 spells CASSYSSATGELFF. Written as DNA, the CDR3 is TGTGCCAGCAGTTACTCCTCAGCAACCGGGGAGCTGTTTTTT. The chain uses TRBV6-5 and TRBJ2-2; D not resolved. The CDR3 has 14 amino acids. From germline, CDR1 is MNHEY and CDR2 SVGAGI. Trimming removed 0 bases at V and 5 bases at J, with 7 bases between.

This clonotype was counted ten times or more. At one end the junction does not follow the germline gene, possibly because of a read error. The V and J genes are TRBV5-1 and TRBJ2-5, with D possibly matching TRBD1 (6 bases). CDR1 and CDR2 (germline): SGHRS, YFSETQ. The CDR3 has 13 amino acids. The CDR3 sequence: CASSSQGLETQYF. CDR3 in DNA: TGTGCCAGCAGTTCCCAGGGGTTGGAGACCCAGTACTTC. The entire variable domain, with the rest obtained from reference TRBV5-1 and TRBJ2-5, is as follows: KAGVTQTPRYLIKTRGQQVTLSCSPISGHRSVSWYQQTPGQGLQFLFEYFSETQRNKGNFPGRFSGRQFSNSRSEMNVSTLELGDSALYLCASSSQGLETQYFGPGTRLLVL.

The chain couples TRBV7-9 to TRBJ1-1, with D possibly matching TRBD1 (6 bases). Germline CDR1 SEHNR, CDR2 FQNEAQ (reference sequence). The CDR3 spans 15 residues. V lost 5 bases to trimming and J lost 4 bases, with 17 bases between them. The CDR3 nucleotides are TGTGCCAGCAGCAACATAAGAGGGGGATTCACTGAAGCTTTCTTT. Amino acids: CASSNIRGGFTEAFF. Supplemented by reference TRBV7-9 and TRBJ1-1, the full variable domain reads DTGVSQNPRHKITKRGQNVTFRCDPISEHNRLYWYRQTLGQGPEFLTYFQNEAQLEKSRLLSDRFSAERPKGSFSTLEIQRTEQGDSAMYLCASSNIRGGFTEAFFGQGTRLTVV.

This clonotype was seen a few times. The chain links TRBV7-2 to TRBJ2-7; D remains ambiguous. Trimming shortened V by 1 base and J by 6 bases, and 10 bases separated the two germline ends. The CDR3 contains 13 residues. The germline CDR1 and CDR2 sequences are SGHTA and FQGNSA. The CDR3 loop reads CASSLDGAREQYF. The CDR3 nucleotides read TGTGCCAGCAGCTTAGATGGAGCTCGCGAGCAGTACTTC.

This chain joins TRBV11-2 and TRBJ2-3; 10 bases align to TRBD2. V lost 5 bases to trimming and J lost 6 bases; unmatched junction nucleotides: 14. Germline CDR1 is SGHAT and CDR2 is FQNNGV. The CDR3 length is 17 residues. The CDR3 loop reads CASSLLAGGPLKDTQYF. Written as DNA, the CDR3 is TGTGCCAGCAGCCTCTTAGCGGGGGGCCCCCTAAAGGATACGCAGTATTTT.

Only a few counts were recorded for this clonotype. J is TRBJ1-5 and V is TRBV7-9, with 8 bases lining up with TRBD1. Germline V CDR1 and CDR2: SEHNR, FQNEAQ (reference sequence). Trimming cost V 4 bases and J 3 bases; bases outside gene matches: 11. CDR3 length equals 17 residues. The CDR3 bases are TGTGCCAGCAGCTCCGGAAAGGGGACAGGCCTCAATCAGCCCCAGCATTTT. It encodes CASSSGKGTGLNQPQHF.

This clonotype has only one observation. The CDR3 coding sequence is TGCGCCAGCAGCTTACAGGCAAACACCGGGGAGCTGTTTTTT. Its protein product is CASSLQANTGELFF. V and J are TRBV5-1 and TRBJ2-2, with D maybe TRBD1 (5 bases). V was shortened by 2 bases and J by 2 bases, with 7 bases between the two germline ends. The CDR3 extends over 14 amino acids. CDR1 SGHRS and CDR2 YFSETQ come from the germline V gene.

The chain recombines TRBV4-3 with TRBJ1-2; a possible D gene is TRBD1 (5 bases). The CDR3 has 14 amino acids. Looked up from germline, CDR1 is LGHNA and CDR2 is YSLEER. V gave up 0 bases and J gave up 4 bases, with 9 bases separating them. This chain's CDR3 is CASSQDRDIYGYTF. The CDR3 DNA follows: TGCGCCAGCAGCCAAGACAGGGATATCTATGGCTACACCTTC.